The T cell receptor beta chain under discussion was sequenced for a study of blood T cell repertoires in COVID-19. On the study more broadly: Acute and convalescent COVID-19 specimens originated in the United States, Italy and Spain. PBMCs, B-cell-depleted T cells, or T cells were the source of the cDNA or gDNA that made up the material.

The CDR3 spans 15 residues. CDR1 and CDR2 (germline): SNHLY, FYNNEI. J was trimmed by 5 bases and V by 4 bases; bases with no gene match: 5. Original handling: Amplification with reference gene primers provided the estimates of nucleated cell counts. Libraries were prepared by immunoSEQ multiplex PCR; TCRdb keeps only in-frame clonotypes and omits some of them. Clone size and V and J calls were adopted from that table, with D and trimming inferred from the DNA. Of a few hundred thousand clones listed, about 88% are singletons. The sample consisted of peripheral blood. The origin of this receptor is a man aged 55 to 70 who had recovered from COVID-19. The chain links TRBV2 to TRBJ2-5, with 12 nucleotides matching TRBD1. The CDR3 region is CASSGGTGGRETQYF. CDR3 nucleotides: TGTGCCAGCAGTGGTGGGACAGGGGGCCGGGAGACCCAGTACTTC.